The 11 T cell receptor beta chains below were found in one sample sequenced in a study of shared clonotypes between healthy human individuals (dated by TCRdb to about 2020). Preparation of the library involved the immunoSEQ multiplex PCR assay. TCRdb obtained this table from immuneACCESS and retained in-frame rearrangements with V and J assigned. These tables miss some clones; where compared with another copy, unresolved V genes account for less than half of the shortfall, and the remainder is unexplained. Across this sample there are a few hundred thousand clones, with 65% seen only once. More than 9.5% of the sample lies in the top ten. Sequencing was done on a sample of memory CD4+ T cells sorted from blood. The cell subset or site label, as the study defines it: CD45RA-negative fraction. Receptors were obtained from a man aged 25-40 years in good health.

This CDR3 reads CAISDPASSGATDTQYF. The CDR3 DNA is TGTGCCATCAGTGATCCCGCCTCTAGCGGGGCTACAGATACGCAGTATTTT. The chain uses TRBV10-3 and TRBJ2-3, with 9 bases matching TRBD2. CDR3 length: 17 amino acids. Germline V gene data show CDR1 as ENHRY and CDR2 as SYGVKD. V shed 3 bases and J 3 bases; nucleotides not matched to a gene: 10.

The chain combines TRBV7-6 with TRBJ2-1, with 13 bases lining up with TRBD2. Per the germline V gene, CDR1 is SGHVS and CDR2 is FNYEAQ. The V segment lost 4 bases and the J segment 6 bases; nucleotides outside the gene matches: 6. This CDR3 is 16 amino acids long. The CDR3 loop is CASSSARTSGSNEQFF. CDR3 in DNA: TGTGCCAGCAGCTCCGCCCGGACTAGCGGGAGCAATGAGCAGTTCTTC.

This chain connects TRBV5-6 to TRBJ1-5, with D possibly TRBD1 on 5 matching bases. V was pared by 7 bases and J by 6 bases, with 14 bases between. This CDR3 is 13 amino acids long. The germline V gene has CDR1 SGHDT and CDR2 YYEEEE. The DNA for the CDR3 is TGTGCCAGCGGCTATCGTGGGGGTCAGCCCCAGCATTTT. It is translated as CASGYRGGQPQHF.

This sequence joins TRBV6-4 and TRBJ2-6; 8 nucleotides match TRBD1. Germline V CDR1 and CDR2: MRHNA, SNTAGT. This CDR3 is 20 amino acids long. V lost 6 bases, J lost 0 bases, and 16 bases stayed unmatched. CDR3 amino acids: CASRRFPRGQASSGANVLTF. For the CDR3, the DNA is TGTGCCAGCAGACGTTTCCCCCGGGGACAGGCGAGCTCTGGGGCCAACGTCCTGACTTTC.

The chain uses TRBV19 and TRBJ1-2; D unclear. Germline CDR1 LNHDA, CDR2 SQIVND (reference sequence). The CDR3 has 14 amino acids. The V end was cut by 3 bases, the J end by 4 bases, with 12 bases between. CDR3 residues: CASSMGGGIYGYTF. The CDR3 nucleotides read TGTGCCAGTAGTATGGGTGGCGGAATCTATGGCTACACCTTC.

This clone was recorded a few times. V gene TRBV19 combines with J gene TRBJ1-5, with 8 nucleotides matching TRBD1. The V gene's germline CDR1 is LNHDA and CDR2 SQIVND (reference sequence). V was clipped by 3 bases and J by 6 bases; unmatched bases: 7. CDR3 length equals 15 residues. This chain's CDR3 is CASSIWAGGGQPQHF. Written as DNA, the CDR3 is TGTGCCAGTAGTATCTGGGCAGGGGGCGGTCAGCCCCAGCATTTT.

The rearrangement joins TRBV28 to TRBJ2-3; 11 bases are a match to TRBD2. The junction had 9 bases not matched to a gene; V was cut back by 3 bases and J by 4 bases. CDR3 length equals 17 residues. The germline gives CDR1 MDHEN, CDR2 SYDVKM. DNA for the CDR3: TGTGCCAGCAGTTTCCAACTAGCGGGAGTTTCAGCAGATACGCAGTATTTT. Its translation: CASSFQLAGVSADTQYF. The variable domain in full, with the rest retrieved from reference TRBV28 and TRBJ2-3, is DVKVTQSSRYLVKRTGEKVFLECVQDMDHENMFWYRQDPGLGLRLIYFSYDVKMKEKGDIPEGYSVSREKKERFSLILESASTNQTSMYLCASSFQLAGVSADTQYFGPGTRLTVL.

This rearrangement joins TRBV19 to TRBJ2-1, with 7 bases matching TRBD2. Germline lookup yields CDR1 LNHDA and CDR2 SQIVND (reference sequence). The CDR3 loop spans 14 amino acids. The junction had 2 bases not matched to a gene; V was cut back by 6 bases and J by 0 bases. In DNA form, the CDR3 reads TGTGCCAGTAGGCGCGGGAGCTCCTACAATGAGCAGTTCTTC. This gives the protein CASRRGSSYNEQFF.

The gene calls are TRBV7-2 and TRBJ2-1; 9 positions agree with TRBD2. Germline V CDR1 and CDR2: SGHTA, FQGNSA. The CDR3 is 15 residues long. Trimming at V came to 0 bases and at J to 5 bases, leaving 2 bases not matched to a gene. This CDR3 reads CASSLASGSHNEQFF. CDR3 bases: TGTGCCAGCAGCTTAGCTAGCGGGAGCCACAATGAGCAGTTCTTC.

On this clone: It may be a read error: a sequence one base away is much more abundant. The rearrangement uses TRBV9 and TRBJ2-3, with D possibly being TRBD1 or TRBD2 (5 bases each). There are 17 residues in the CDR3. Germline CDR1 and CDR2: SGDLS and YYNGEE. The germline V and J ends were trimmed by 0 bases and 0 bases, with 14 bases remaining between them. Here the CDR3 DNA reads TGTGCCAGCAGCGTAGACGGGGCCGGCACTAGCACAGATACGCAGTATTTT. This codes for CASSVDGAGTSTDTQYF.

About this clone: A junction boundary mismatches the germline segment, possibly from a read error. The chain uses TRBV7-7 and TRBJ2-3, with D perhaps matching TRBD1 (5 bases). The germline gives CDR1 SSHAT, CDR2 FNYEAQ (reference sequence). The CDR3 covers 18 residues. This chain's CDR3 is CASSLRLRTLTDTDTQYF. CDR3 bases: TGTGCTAGCAGCTTACGGCTCCGGACACTCACCGACACAGATACGCAGTATTTT.